This TCR beta chain emerged from a study of T-cell reconstitution after alpha-beta-depleted transplantation in children. Researchers prepared the TCRbeta library using unique molecular identifiers, the study reports. TCRdb called the PCR reads again in MiXCR, with one record for every CDR3 protein. The table has fewer than 750,000 distinct CDR3 sequences, 23% seen once. This clonotype appeared many times. Its target is not known. Study observations and caveats: There were reportedly several hundred expanded graft clones from which alpha-beta T cells came about two months after transplant. Among T cells one year after transplant, newly produced cells accounted for most counts and diversity. Day-60 TCRbeta diversity that was high in some patients was derived from surviving recipient T cells and thymic progenitors.

Looked up from germline, CDR1 is LGHNA and CDR2 is YNFKEQ. V was shortened by 2 bases and J by 5 bases, with 9 bases between the two germline ends. This CDR3 is 13 amino acids long. Sample: PBMCs, mostly from graft donor cells, taken 360 days after TCRalphabeta/CD19-depleted stem cell transplant. The source of this sequence is a boy less than two years old who had a stem cell transplant for acute myeloid leukemia, so the T cells may come from the graft donor. The chain uses TRBV4-2 and TRBJ2-5; D remains ambiguous. CDR3 bases: TGTGCCAGCAGCCAACCCCCCACCGAGACCCAGTACTTC. Translating it yields CASSQPPTETQYF.